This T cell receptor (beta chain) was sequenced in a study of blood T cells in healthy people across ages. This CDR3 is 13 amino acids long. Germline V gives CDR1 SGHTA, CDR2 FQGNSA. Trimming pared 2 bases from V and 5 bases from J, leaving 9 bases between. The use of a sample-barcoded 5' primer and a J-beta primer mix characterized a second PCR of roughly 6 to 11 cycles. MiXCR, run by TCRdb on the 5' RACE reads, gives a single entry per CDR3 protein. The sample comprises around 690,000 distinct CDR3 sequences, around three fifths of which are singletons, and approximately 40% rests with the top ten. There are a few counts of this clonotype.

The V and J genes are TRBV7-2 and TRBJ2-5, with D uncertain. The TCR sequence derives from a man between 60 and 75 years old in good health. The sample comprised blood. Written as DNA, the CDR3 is TGTGCCAGCAGCTTACTGTCCAGTGAGACCCAGTACTTC. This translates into CASSLLSSETQYF.